This T cell receptor beta chain derives from a study of T cell responses to AZD1222 COVID-19 vaccine. As for the study in general: Pooled in the analysis were second doses at about 4 or about 12 weeks. Study conclusions and caveats: Targets within unmutated variant regions were reportedly found for nearly half of spike-specific TCRs. Increases in Spike-specific TCR breadth and depth were seen after two AZD1222 doses.

With respect to this clone: What it binds is unknown.

Sequencing was performed with immunoSEQ multiplex PCR; in TCRdb, only in-frame clones are kept and a portion is missing. This table has some 110,000 clones, about 88% appearing once. The germline V gene encodes CDR1 MNHEY and CDR2 SVGAGI. The V end was cut by 7 bases, the J end by 4 bases, with 17 bases between. CDR3 length equals 15 residues. The sequence came from an adult in good health. This chain joins TRBV6-5 and TRBJ1-5, with a tentative D call TRBD1 (6 bases). Sequenced here: peripheral blood, sampled on day 0 of AZD1222 vaccination. The DNA of the CDR3 is TGTGCCAGCACCTTGGACAGAAAATTTAATCAGCCCCAGCATTTT. It codes for CASTLDRKFNQPQHF.